One sample yielded the 14 T cell receptor beta chains listed below, sequenced in a study of blood T cell repertoires in COVID-19. Sequenced by immunoSEQ multiplex PCR; TCRdb stores in-frame clones only, minus some. The data show about 130,000 clones, around 81% seen once. Sequencing input: peripheral blood. The receptors here all came from a woman in her sixties or seventies with active or convalescent COVID-19.

The chain carries TRBV19 and TRBJ2-3; 10 positions match TRBD2. The J segment lost 1 base and the V segment lost 4 bases, leaving 11 bases of the junction unmatched. This CDR3 is 18 amino acids long. Germline assignment: CDR1 LNHDA and CDR2 SQIVND (reference sequence). The DNA for the CDR3 is TGTGCCAGTAGTAGACAGCGGACTAGCGGTCTTGGCACAGATACGCAGTATTTT. Its translation is CASSRQRTSGLGTDTQYF. The whole variable domain, remainder taken from reference TRBV19 and TRBJ2-3, is DGGITQSPKYLFRKEGQNVTLSCEQNLNHDAMYWYRQDPGQGLRLIYYSQIVNDFQKGDIAEGYSVSREKKESFPLTVTSAQKNPTAFYLCASSRQRTSGLGTDTQYFGPGTRLTVL.

There are many counts of this clone. The chain couples TRBV4-1 to TRBJ1-6; no definite D call. Germline values: CDR1 MGHRA, CDR2 YSYEKL. The CDR3 has 16 amino acids. V was clipped by 0 bases and J by 10 bases, with 16 bases between them. The CDR3 sequence is CASSQEGLLGKSPLHF. CDR3 nucleotides: TGCGCCAGCAGCCAAGAAGGACTCCTAGGGAAGTCACCCCTCCACTTT.

The chain recombines TRBV12-3 or TRBV12-4 with TRBJ1-6, with no clear D. The CDR3 is 12 residues long. With 6 bases removed from V and 8 bases from J, the gap between germline ends came to 8 bases. CDR3 DNA: TGTGCCAGCAGCTATGACTATTCACCCCTCCACTTT. This translates into CASSYDYSPLHF.

The genes are TRBV7-8 and TRBJ1-5; 7 nucleotides align to TRBD1. The CDR3 spans 15 residues. Germline assignment: CDR1 SGHVS and CDR2 FQNEAQ. The V segment lost 5 bases and the J segment 2 bases; nucleotides outside the gene matches: 6. CDR3 DNA sequence: TGTGCCAGCAGCACTCAGACAGGGCGCAATCAGCCCCAGCATTTT. Amino acids: CASSTQTGRNQPQHF.

This clone was seen only once. The gene calls are TRBV18 and TRBJ2-1, with 9 bases lining up with TRBD2. Germline loops: CDR1 KGHSH, CDR2 LQKENI. V gave up 0 bases and J gave up 9 bases; unmatched junction bases: 6. CDR3 size: 15 residues. This CDR3 reads CASSPPSGGSREQFF. The CDR3 DNA follows: TGTGCCAGCTCACCACCCAGCGGGGGGTCCCGTGAGCAGTTCTTC.

This CDR3 is CASRQGGRSGGYTF. The CDR3 region has the DNA TGTGCCAGTAGGCAGGGGGGAAGAAGTGGTGGCTACACCTTC. The rearrangement joins TRBV19 to TRBJ1-2, with 7 bases aligning to TRBD1. The CDR3 contains 14 residues. Per the germline V gene, CDR1 is LNHDA and CDR2 is SQIVND (reference sequence). V lost 6 bases to trimming and J lost 7 bases; unmatched junction nucleotides: 11.

V is TRBV19 and J is TRBJ1-1; D is possibly TRBD1 (5 bases). Trimming removed 3 bases from V and 1 base from J, with 12 bases in between. Germline-derived CDR1 and CDR2 are LNHDA and SQIVND (reference sequence). CDR3 length: 15 amino acids. The CDR3 region is CASSILQAPNTEAFF. In DNA form, the CDR3 reads TGTGCCAGTAGTATTCTACAGGCCCCGAACACTGAAGCTTTCTTT.

The genes are TRBV5-1 and TRBJ2-5, with 7 bases matching TRBD2. CDR3 size: 15 residues. V lost 4 bases to trimming and J lost 3 bases; unmatched junction nucleotides: 9. The germline V gene has CDR1 SGHRS and CDR2 YFSETQ. CDR3 bases: TGCGCCAGCAGCCCCGGCCTAGCGGCTAAAGAGACCCAGTACTTC. Translating it yields CASSPGLAAKETQYF.

The V and J genes are TRBV29-1 and TRBJ1-1; TRBD1 matches 7 bases. The CDR3 sequence is 13 residues long. Germline V CDR1 and CDR2: SQVTM, ANQGSEA. With V trimmed by 6 bases and J by 0 bases, 4 bases remained unmatched. The CDR3 DNA reads as TGCAGCGTCGGGGGACAGATGAACACTGAAGCTTTCTTT. Translating gives CSVGGQMNTEAFF.

CDR3 in amino acids: CASTHYPDRGRGNTIYF. The CDR3, as DNA: TGTGCCAGTACCCATTATCCGGACAGGGGGCGAGGAAACACCATATATTTT. V usage is TRBV19 and J usage is TRBJ1-3, with 11 positions matching TRBD1. V gave up 7 bases and J gave up 4 bases; unmatched junction bases: 12. This CDR3 contains 17 residues. Looked up from germline, CDR1 is LNHDA and CDR2 is SQIVND (reference sequence).

The rearrangement uses TRBV7-2 and TRBJ2-3; 7 nucleotides match TRBD2. With V trimmed by 1 base and J by 4 bases, 5 bases remained unmatched. The germline gives CDR1 SGHTA, CDR2 FQGNSA. The CDR3 runs to 15 residues. CDR3 amino acids: CASSLGGSWADTQYF. DNA for the CDR3: TGTGCCAGCAGCTTAGGCGGGAGTTGGGCAGATACGCAGTATTTT.

This chain uses TRBV6-6 with TRBJ1-2; tentatively, D is TRBD1 (6 bases). This CDR3 contains 15 residues. From germline, CDR1 is MNHNY and CDR2 SVGAGI (reference sequence). Trimming left V 2 bases short and J 2 bases short, with 12 bases between. CDR3 DNA: TGTGCCAGCAGTTACGGGGGGGGCGCAAACTATGGCTACACCTTC. This translates into CASSYGGGANYGYTF.

The rearrangement joins TRBV20-1 to TRBJ1-6; TRBD1 is a possible D gene (6 bases). From germline, CDR1 is DFQATT and CDR2 SNEGSKA (reference sequence). V shed 3 bases and J shed 7 bases, with 16 bases lying between them. The CDR3 has 15 residues. CDR3 in DNA: TGCAGTGCTAGTGAAACAGGGCTGGGAAATTCACCCCTCCACTTT. It translates to CSASETGLGNSPLHF.

The rearrangement uses TRBV19 and TRBJ1-5; D is unresolved. Germline V gives CDR1 LNHDA, CDR2 SQIVND (reference sequence). The CDR3 runs 15 residues. Trimming removed 0 bases at V and 4 bases at J, with 10 bases between. The CDR3 DNA follows: TGTGCCAGTAGTATAGATAGAGGGCTGAATCAGCCCCAGCATTTT. Protein product: CASSIDRGLNQPQHF.